The 5 T cell receptor beta chains reported below all come from one sample, sequenced in a study of technical replicates of blood from a few donors. Method: immunoSEQ multiplex PCR; TCRdb's copy keeps in-frame clones and lacks some. The sample holds 70,000 to 85,000 clones, 95% seen once. The sample was T cells isolated from PBMCs. The receptor source for this set is a human donor in good health.

The V and J genes are TRBV16 and TRBJ1-1; maybe TRBD1 (5 bases). The ends were cut back, 4 bases at V and 2 bases at J, with 14 bases in the middle. CDR1 is KGHSY, CDR2 FQNENV, per germline. There are 15 residues in the CDR3. In DNA, the CDR3 is TGTGCCAGCAGCCTTGGCAGGGCGGACAACACTGAAGCTTTCTTT. Protein: CASSLGRADNTEAFF. Full variable domain (remainder filled in from reference TRBV16 and TRBJ1-1): GEEVAQTPKHLVRGEGQKAKLYCAPIKGHSYVFWYQQVLKNEFKFLISFQNENVFDETGMPKERFSAKCLPNSPCSLEIQATKLEDSAVYFCASSLGRADNTEAFFGQGTRLTVV.

The chain combines TRBV9 with TRBJ1-2; 8 nucleotides align to TRBD1. J gave up 6 bases and V 0 bases, and 10 bases lay outside the gene matches. This CDR3 contains 16 residues. CDR1 and CDR2 (germline): SGDLS, YYNGEE. CDR3 nucleotides: TGTGCCAGCAGCGTAGCCCCGACAGACAGGGGCGATGGCTACACCTTC. Translation: CASSVAPTDRGDGYTF.

J is TRBJ1-6 and V is TRBV29-1; D call uncertain. V was clipped by 7 bases and J by 14 bases, with 15 bases between them. The CDR3 is made up of 11 amino acids. From germline, CDR1 is SQVTM and CDR2 ANQGSEA. The CDR3 protein is CSGLIGSSLHF. The CDR3 DNA reads TGCAGCGGGTTGATCGGGTCCTCCCTCCACTTT.

This rearrangement joins TRBV2 to TRBJ1-3; D is perhaps TRBD1 (5 bases). Germline CDR1 SNHLY, CDR2 FYNNEI. V lost 4 bases and J 7 bases, leaving 11 bases between the germline ends. The CDR3 runs to 13 residues. CDR3 nucleotides: TGTGCCAGCAGTGCGGGGGGAGTGAACACCATATATTTT. Its protein product is CASSAGGVNTIYF.

The V and J genes are TRBV4-1 and TRBJ1-3; possible D gene TRBD1, 6 bases. Per germline, CDR1 MGHRA and CDR2 YSYEKL. Trimming removed 1 base from V and 5 bases from J, with 9 bases in between. The CDR3 covers 14 residues. In nucleotides, the CDR3 is TGCGCCAGCAGCCAAGGGGGGGGCAGAAACACCATATATTTT. Its translation is CASSQGGGRNTIYF.